This is a list of T cell receptor beta chains from one sample in a study of CD8 T cells in Susac syndrome. TCRdb passed the immunoSEQ multiplex PCR reads through MiXCR, listing each CDR3 protein once. The top ten clones hold over 0.12% of a sample with over 95,000 distinct CDR3 sequences, around nine tenths of them seen once. The sequencing sample was made of CD4+ T cells from PBMCs. Receptors originate from a human donor in good health. The CDR3 runs from the conserved cysteine through the conserved F or W. D genes are given only for firm matches. Clone size is shown for a subset of rows, as once, few, many or a class of expanded clone.

D | J | size | V | DNA | CDR3
. | TRBJ2-1 | . | TRBV6-2/TRBV6-3 | TGTGCCAGCAGCAACAGCGATGAGCAGTTCTTC | CASSNSDEQFF
TRBD1 | TRBJ1-1 | . | TRBV2 | TGTGCCAGCACCTCGGGGACAGGGGGGGTGAAAGCTTTCTTT | CASTSGTGGVKAFF
. | TRBJ1-6 | once | TRBV19 | TGTGCCAGTAGTATGGAGGGTGCAGCGGGAGGGCTTCCCCTCCACTTT | CASSMEGAAGGLPLHF
. | TRBJ1-4 | . | TRBV7-2 | TGTGCCAGCAGCCACAGGGCAGAAAAACTGTTTTTT | CASSHRAEKLFF
TRBD2 | TRBJ2-3 | . | TRBV6-5 | TGTGCCAGCACTAACCGGCTAGCGGGAGGTACGCAGTATTTT | CASTNRLAGGTQYF
TRBD2 | TRBJ2-5 | . | TRBV27 | TGTGCCAGCAGTGACGGGACTAGCGGGGGACAAGAGACCCAGTACTTC | CASSDGTSGGQETQYF
TRBD2 | TRBJ2-1 | . | TRBV11-3 | TGTGCCAGCAGTTCCCCACAGCGGGGATCTACTAGCGAGCAGTTCTTC | CASSSPQRGSTSEQFF
TRBD1 | TRBJ1-2 | . | TRBV7-8 | TGTGCCAGCAGTTTAGCCCAGGGGGCGGCTAACTATGGCTACACCTTC | CASSLAQGAANYGYTF
TRBD2 | TRBJ2-1 | . | TRBV3-1 | TGTGCCAGCAGCCGTCCGACTAGCGCCGCCTACAATGAGCAGTTCTTC | CASSRPTSAAYNEQFF
. | TRBJ2-7 | . | TRBV20-1 | TGCAGTGCTAGATGGGGCCCAACCTACGAGCAGTACTTC | CSARWGPTYEQYF
TRBD1 | TRBJ2-7 | . | TRBV5-1 | TGCGCCAGCAGCTTTGGACAGGGGTCATATCGAAGGTCGTACGAGCAGTACTTC | CASSFGQGSYRRSYEQYF
TRBD2 | TRBJ2-1 | . | TRBV20-1 | TGCAGTGCTAGCCTTACTAGCGGGAGGGCTGTTGAGCAGTTCTTC | CSASLTSGRAVEQFF
TRBD1 | TRBJ2-2 | . | TRBV5-1 | TGCGCCAGCAGCACCCTCAGGGGGCAGGACACCGGGGAGCTGTTTTTT | CASSTLRGQDTGELFF
TRBD1 | TRBJ2-1 | . | TRBV7-3 | TGTGCCAGCAGCTTAACGGGACAGGCGAGCTCCTACAATGAGCAGTTCTTC | CASSLTGQASSYNEQFF
. | TRBJ2-5 | . | TRBV11-2 | TGTGCCAGCAGCCTTAGCGTGCGGAGTCAAGAGACCCAGTACTTC | CASSLSVRSQETQYF
TRBD1 | TRBJ1-2 | . | TRBV29-1 | TGCAGCGTTGAAGGGGACAGCCCCAGTTCCTTCTATGGCTACACCTTC | CSVEGDSPSSFYGYTF